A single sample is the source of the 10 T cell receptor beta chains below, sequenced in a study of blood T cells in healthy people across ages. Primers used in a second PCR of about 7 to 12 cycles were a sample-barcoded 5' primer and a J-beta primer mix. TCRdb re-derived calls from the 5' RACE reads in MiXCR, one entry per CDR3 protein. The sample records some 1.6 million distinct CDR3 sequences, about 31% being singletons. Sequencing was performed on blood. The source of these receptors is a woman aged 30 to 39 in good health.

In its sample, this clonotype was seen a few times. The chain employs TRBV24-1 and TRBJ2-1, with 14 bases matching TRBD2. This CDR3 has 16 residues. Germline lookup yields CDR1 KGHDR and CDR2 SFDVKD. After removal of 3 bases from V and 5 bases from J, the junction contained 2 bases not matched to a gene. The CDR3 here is CATSDPGLAGDNEQFF. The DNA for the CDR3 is TGTGCCACCAGTGATCCGGGACTAGCGGGAGACAATGAGCAGTTCTTC.

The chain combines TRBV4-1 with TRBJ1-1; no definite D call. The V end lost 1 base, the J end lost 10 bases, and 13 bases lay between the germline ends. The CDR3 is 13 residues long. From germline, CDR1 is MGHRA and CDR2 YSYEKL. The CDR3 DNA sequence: TGCGCCAGCAGCCAAGTACTTGTGCGAAGAGCTTTCTTT. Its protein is CASSQVLVRRAFF.

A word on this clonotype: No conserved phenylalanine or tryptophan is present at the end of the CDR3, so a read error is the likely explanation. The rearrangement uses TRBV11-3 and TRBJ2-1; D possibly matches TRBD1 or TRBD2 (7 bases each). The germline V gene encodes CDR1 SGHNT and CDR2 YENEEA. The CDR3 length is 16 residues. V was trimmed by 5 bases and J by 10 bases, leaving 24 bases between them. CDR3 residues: CASSLVRQGGGGEQFV. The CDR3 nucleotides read TGTGCCAGCAGCCTAGTTCGACAGGGTGGGGGGGGCGAGCAGTTCGTC.

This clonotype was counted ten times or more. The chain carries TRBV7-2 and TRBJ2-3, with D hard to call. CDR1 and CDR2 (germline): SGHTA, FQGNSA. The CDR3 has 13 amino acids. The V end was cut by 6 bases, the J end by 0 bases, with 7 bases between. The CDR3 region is CASRRPSTDTQYF. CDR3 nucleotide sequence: TGTGCCAGCAGGCGTCCCAGCACAGATACGCAGTATTTT.

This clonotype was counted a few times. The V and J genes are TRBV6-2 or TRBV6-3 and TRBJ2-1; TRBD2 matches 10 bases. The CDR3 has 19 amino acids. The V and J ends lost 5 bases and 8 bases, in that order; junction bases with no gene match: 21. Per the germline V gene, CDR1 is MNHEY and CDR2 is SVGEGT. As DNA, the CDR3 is TGTGCCAGCAGTCCCCATATAGTAGCGGGAGGTAGGTTAGAGGATGAGCAGTTCTTC. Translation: CASSPHIVAGGRLEDEQFF.

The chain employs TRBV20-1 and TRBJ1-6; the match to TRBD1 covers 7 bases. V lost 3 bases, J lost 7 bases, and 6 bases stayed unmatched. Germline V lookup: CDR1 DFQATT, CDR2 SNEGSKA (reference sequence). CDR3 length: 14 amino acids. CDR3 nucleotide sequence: TGCAGTGCTAGCCTACAGGGGCCAAATTCACCCCTCCACTTT. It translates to CSASLQGPNSPLHF.

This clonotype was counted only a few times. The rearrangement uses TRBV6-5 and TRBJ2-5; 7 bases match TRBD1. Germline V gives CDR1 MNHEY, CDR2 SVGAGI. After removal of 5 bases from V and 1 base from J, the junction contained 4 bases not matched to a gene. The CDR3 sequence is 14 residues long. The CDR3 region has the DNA TGTGCCAGCAGTCGCGACAGGGTCCAAGAGACCCAGTACTTC. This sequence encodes CASSRDRVQETQYF.

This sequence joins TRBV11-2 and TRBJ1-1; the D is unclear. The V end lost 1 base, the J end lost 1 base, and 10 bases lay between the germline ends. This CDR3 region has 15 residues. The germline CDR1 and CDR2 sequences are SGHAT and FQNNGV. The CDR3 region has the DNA TGTGCCAGCAGCTTAGGGGGTTCCCGGAACACTGAAGCTTTCTTT. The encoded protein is CASSLGGSRNTEAFF. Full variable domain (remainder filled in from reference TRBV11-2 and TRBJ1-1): EAGVAQSPRYKIIEKRQSVAFWCNPISGHATLYWYQQILGQGPKLLIQFQNNGVVDDSQLPKDRFSAERLKGVDSTLKIQPAKLEDSAVYLCASSLGGSRNTEAFFGQGTRLTVV.

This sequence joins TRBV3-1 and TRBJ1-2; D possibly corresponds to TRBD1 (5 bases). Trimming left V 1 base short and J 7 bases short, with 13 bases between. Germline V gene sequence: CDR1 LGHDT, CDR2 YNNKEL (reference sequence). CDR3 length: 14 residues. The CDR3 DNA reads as TGTGCCAGCAGCCAAGGGAGGCAGGGTCGTGGCTACACCTTC. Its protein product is CASSQGRQGRGYTF.

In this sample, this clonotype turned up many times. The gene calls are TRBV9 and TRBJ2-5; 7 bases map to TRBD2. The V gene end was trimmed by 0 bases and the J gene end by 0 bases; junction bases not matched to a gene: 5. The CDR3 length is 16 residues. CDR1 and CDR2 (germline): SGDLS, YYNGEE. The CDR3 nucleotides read TGTGCCAGCAGCGTAGGTCTAGCGGCTTACCAAGAGACCCAGTACTTC. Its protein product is CASSVGLAAYQETQYF.